These 19 T cell receptor beta chains came from one sample sequenced in a study of T cells in Graves' hyperthyroidism and ophthalmopathy. TCR beta CDR3 region amplification was performed from RNA transcripts. HTBI primers were employed in a first-round RT-PCR of the TCR CDR3. TCRdb re-called the multiplex PCR reads with MiXCR, one entry per CDR3 protein. The sample shows about 400,000 distinct CDR3 sequences, about 15% of them seen only once. The sample consisted of blood. The receptors were sampled from a woman between 25 and 40 years old with Graves' hyperthyroidism.

This chain joins TRBV24-1 and TRBJ1-1; D is unresolved. From germline, CDR1 is KGHDR and CDR2 SFDVKD. The V gene lost 1 base and the J gene lost 2 bases, with 4 bases spanning the gap. The CDR3 runs to 13 residues. CDR3 amino acids: CATSDFKNTEAFF. Written as DNA, the CDR3 is TGTGCCACCAGTGATTTTAAAAACACTGAAGCTTTCTTT.

This clonotype appeared many times. The chain carries TRBV2 and TRBJ2-1; D is perhaps TRBD2 (6 bases). Germline-derived CDR1 and CDR2 are SNHLY and FYNNEI. The V gene lost 0 bases and the J gene lost 3 bases, with 21 bases spanning the gap. This CDR3 contains 19 residues. CDR3 nucleotide sequence: TGTGCCAGCAGTGAAGCCCTCGATCTGGCTGGCGGGATCTACAATGAGCAGTTCTTC. It codes for CASSEALDLAGGIYNEQFF.

A few counts support this clonotype. The genes are TRBV10-3 and TRBJ2-1, with D hard to call. The germline V gene has CDR1 ENHRY and CDR2 SYGVKD. The CDR3 is 14 amino acids. Trimming left V 2 bases short and J 1 base short, with 6 bases between. The CDR3 nucleotides are TGTGCCATCAGTGAGGCGGTGTCCTACAATGAGCAGTTCTTC. This encodes CAISEAVSYNEQFF.

This clonotype was seen at least ten times. This chain uses TRBV10-3 with TRBJ2-3; the D is unclear. CDR1 and CDR2 from the germline V gene are ENHRY and SYGVKD. Trimming cost V 0 bases and J 4 bases, with 11 bases left between them. CDR3 length: 15 residues. In nucleotides, the CDR3 is TGTGCCATCAGTGAGTCTGGATCGAAGGCAGATACGCAGTATTTT. This sequence encodes CAISESGSKADTQYF.

This clonotype appeared many times. The chain employs TRBV2 and TRBJ1-1, with a weak D call TRBD1 (6 bases). Looked up from germline, CDR1 is SNHLY and CDR2 is FYNNEI. This CDR3 spans 15 amino acids. Deletions cut 8 bases from V and 1 base from J, with 17 bases between. The CDR3 coding sequence is TGTGCCAGCGGCGGAAAGGGGGGCGCGAACACTGAAGCTTTCTTT. As protein: CASGGKGGANTEAFF.

This clonotype appeared many times. The CDR3 protein is CASSYGQGASEDQETQYF. CDR3 nucleotides: TGTGCCAGCAGTTACGGACAGGGGGCTAGCGAGGACCAAGAGACCCAGTACTTC. The rearrangement uses TRBV12-3 or TRBV12-4 and TRBJ2-5, with TRBD1 identical over 11 bases. This CDR3 has 18 amino acids. The trim removed 4 bases at V and 0 bases at J, leaving 10 bases unmatched.

This clonotype turned up a few times. The chain employs TRBV3-1 and TRBJ2-1; 8 bases map to TRBD2. This CDR3 has 12 residues. J lost 14 bases, V lost 4 bases, and 7 bases had no gene match. CDR1 LGHDT and CDR2 YNNKEL come from the germline V gene (reference sequence). The CDR3 loop reads CASSPLTGGEFF. CDR3 nucleotide sequence: TGTGCCAGCAGCCCTCTTACGGGGGGGGAGTTCTTC.

The chain combines TRBV5-8 with TRBJ1-4, with 9 bases that match TRBD1. The germline CDR1 and CDR2 sequences are SGHTS and YDEGEE. The CDR3 is 15 amino acids. V gave up 3 bases and J gave up 7 bases; unmatched junction bases: 7. The DNA of the CDR3 is TGTGCCAGCAGCTGGATCGGGACAGGGTCTGAAAAACTGTTTTTT. Protein: CASSWIGTGSEKLFF.

This clonotype was picked up many times. The chain couples TRBV30 to TRBJ1-1; D might be TRBD1 (6 bases). The CDR3 is 13 residues long. Germline values: CDR1 GTSNPN, CDR2 SVGIG (reference sequence). Trimming cost V 0 bases and J 6 bases, with 11 bases left between them. The CDR3 protein is CAWSVRGWAEAFF. CDR3 nucleotide sequence: TGTGCCTGGAGTGTCAGGGGTTGGGCTGAAGCTTTCTTT.

This clonotype was observed many times. V gene TRBV11-3 combines with J gene TRBJ2-3, with D uncertain. CDR1 is SGHNT and CDR2 is YENEEA in the germline V gene. V lost 5 bases to trimming and J lost 4 bases, with 7 bases between them. The CDR3 sequence is 12 residues long. CDR3 DNA: TGTGCCAGCAGCATCGCCTCAGATACGCAGTATTTT. It codes for CASSIASDTQYF.

This sequence joins TRBV9 and TRBJ2-5, with 7 bases lining up with TRBD1. The CDR3 has 16 residues. Germline V gene data show CDR1 as SGDLS and CDR2 as YYNGEE. J was trimmed by 2 bases and V by 4 bases; bases with no gene match: 11. CDR3 residues: CASSPGVGGGQETQYF. For the CDR3, the DNA is TGTGCCAGCAGCCCAGGGGTAGGGGGCGGACAAGAGACCCAGTACTTC.

This rearrangement joins TRBV6-1 to TRBJ2-7, with D perhaps TRBD2 (6 bases). Germline-derived CDR1 and CDR2 are MNHNS and SASEGT. V shed 5 bases and J shed 2 bases, with 22 bases lying between them. The CDR3 has 17 amino acids. The CDR3 loop reads CASSKTSGGGGTYEQYF. The CDR3 bases are TGTGCCAGCAGTAAGACGTCCGGGGGAGGAGGTACCTACGAGCAGTACTTC.

This clonotype was found many times. The chain links TRBV20-1 to TRBJ2-7; TRBD1 or TRBD2 may be the D gene (6 bases each). From germline, CDR1 is DFQATT and CDR2 SNEGSKA (reference sequence). The CDR3 is made up of 14 amino acids. Trimming removed 5 bases from V and 0 bases from J, with 14 bases in between. The CDR3 sequence is CSASPGAFSYEQYF. The CDR3 coding sequence is TGCAGTGCTTCACCGGGGGCTTTCTCCTACGAGCAGTACTTC.

This clonotype was picked up many times. The DNA for the CDR3 is TGTGCCAGCAGCTTACATCGGCACAAGTCTGCTGGCTACACCTTC. Residues: CASSLHRHKSAGYTF. The genes are TRBV7-8 and TRBJ1-2; D is undetermined. V lost 2 bases and J lost 7, with 17 bases in between. The CDR3 runs 15 residues. Germline assignment: CDR1 SGHVS and CDR2 FQNEAQ. The whole variable domain, filled in from reference TRBV7-8 and TRBJ1-2, reads GAGVSQSPRYKVAKRGQDVALRCDPISGHVSLFWYQQALGQGPEFLTYFQNEAQLDKSGLPSDRFFAERPEGSVSTLKIQRTQQEDSAVYLCASSLHRHKSAGYTFGSGTRLTVV.

This chain connects TRBV27 to TRBJ2-1; 9 nucleotides align to TRBD1. Germline V gives CDR1 MNHEY, CDR2 SMNVEV (reference sequence). The CDR3 extends over 15 amino acids. Unmatched junction bases numbered 6, after V lost 2 bases and J lost 7 bases. In DNA, the CDR3 is TGTGCCAGCAGTTTAATACAGGGGGCGGGGAATGAGCAGTTCTTC. Translation: CASSLIQGAGNEQFF.

This clonotype appeared many times. The V gene is TRBV28, the J gene TRBJ2-7; D is uncertain. The CDR3 is 15 amino acids. Between the trimmed V and J ends, which lost 1 base and 1 base, there was a span of 11 bases. The germline V gene encodes CDR1 MDHEN and CDR2 SYDVKM. The CDR3 DNA follows: TGTGCCAGCAGTTTATCCCCAAGGGCTTCCTACGAGCAGTACTTC. It translates to CASSLSPRASYEQYF.

This clonotype was counted at least ten times. The chain links TRBV29-1 to TRBJ2-3; D is possibly TRBD1 (6 bases). Germline CDR1 SQVTM, CDR2 ANQGSEA. CDR3 size: 13 residues. Trimming shortened V by 3 bases and J by 2 bases, and 9 bases separated the two germline ends. As DNA, the CDR3 is TGCAGCGTTGAGGGGGACAACACAGATACGCAGTATTTT. Protein product: CSVEGDNTDTQYF.

There are many counts of this clonotype. The rearrangement joins TRBV12-3 or TRBV12-4 to TRBJ2-2; D is ambiguous. Trimming shortened V by 8 bases and J by 6 bases, and 10 bases separated the two germline ends. The CDR3 runs 12 residues. The CDR3 sequence: CASQSSAGELFF. The CDR3 coding sequence is TGTGCCAGCCAATCGAGTGCCGGGGAGCTGTTTTTT.

This clonotype turned up a few times. This chain uses TRBV20-1 with TRBJ1-4; D is unclear. The germline CDR1 and CDR2 sequences are DFQATT and SNEGSKA (reference sequence). The CDR3 extends over 14 amino acids. Trimming removed 1 base from V and 7 bases from J, with 13 bases in between. The CDR3 DNA sequence: TGCAGTGCTAGAGCCCTTGCGAGGAGTGAAAAACTGTTTTTT. Translated: CSARALARSEKLFF.